Listed below are T cell receptor beta chains from one sample, sequenced in a study of cytomegalovirus exposure and HLA in healthy donors. The assay was immunoSEQ multiplex PCR, and TCRdb's table has in-frame clones only and misses some. Of 100,000 or so clones detected, approximately 80% appear once; the ten largest clones hold roughly 9.3%. Sequenced sample: PBMCs. These receptors were obtained from a male donor in good health and CMV-seropositive. CDR3s include the opening cysteine and the closing phenylalanine or tryptophan.

v_call: TRBV7-2
cdr3_length: 15
j_call: TRBJ2-1
cdr3_aa: CASSLPPAGGNEQFF

v_call: TRBV7-6
cdr3_length: 17
j_call: TRBJ2-2
cdr3_aa: CASSLTYGNANTGELFF

v_call: TRBV10-3
cdr3_length: 15
j_call: TRBJ2-7
cdr3_aa: CAISLTTGGAYEQYF

v_call: TRBV9
cdr3_length: 16
j_call: TRBJ2-7
cdr3_aa: CASSVASGRAVYEQYF

v_call: TRBV27
cdr3_length: 19
j_call: TRBJ2-6
cdr3_aa: CASSSIGLAGVAGANGLTF

v_call: TRBV7-9
cdr3_length: 16
j_call: TRBJ1-4
cdr3_aa: CASSLGDRGRREKLFF

v_call: TRBV11-2
cdr3_length: 19
j_call: TRBJ2-7
cdr3_aa: CASSLGFGGQQSRNYEQYF

v_call: TRBV7-2
cdr3_length: 12
j_call: TRBJ2-7
cdr3_aa: CASSFTGAEQYF

v_call: TRBV11-3
cdr3_length: 13
j_call: TRBJ2-7
cdr3_aa: CASSSASEMEQYF

v_call: TRBV20-1
cdr3_length: 10
j_call: TRBJ1-4
cdr3_aa: CSASSNRDSF

v_call: TRBV7-8
cdr3_length: 13
j_call: TRBJ1-1
cdr3_aa: CASSFNRDTEAFF

v_call: TRBV4-3
cdr3_length: 15
j_call: TRBJ2-1
cdr3_aa: CASSLERESYNEQFF

v_call: TRBV7-3
cdr3_length: 15
j_call: TRBJ2-2
cdr3_aa: CASSTRDRGAGELFF

v_call: TRBV5-1
cdr3_length: 14
j_call: TRBJ1-3
cdr3_aa: CASSVGTGLNTIYF

v_call: TRBV6-1
cdr3_length: 15
j_call: TRBJ1-1
cdr3_aa: CASSERTGGNTEAFF

v_call: TRBV7-2
cdr3_length: 15
j_call: TRBJ2-7
cdr3_aa: CASSPQTGPSYEQYF

v_call: TRBV28
cdr3_length: 13
j_call: TRBJ1-2
cdr3_aa: CASSYRSTIGYTF

v_call: TRBV2
cdr3_length: 13
j_call: TRBJ1-2
cdr3_aa: CASKRGGSYGYTF

v_call: TRBV2
cdr3_length: 15
j_call: TRBJ2-5
cdr3_aa: CASSEAGEGGETQYF

v_call: TRBV29-1
cdr3_length: 14
j_call: TRBJ1-3
cdr3_aa: CSVSDRTSGNTIYF

v_call: TRBV4-3
cdr3_length: 15
j_call: TRBJ2-1
cdr3_aa: CASSHTSGVYNEQFF

v_call: TRBV7-3
cdr3_length: 15
j_call: TRBJ2-3
cdr3_aa: CASSSSGTSTDTQYF

v_call: TRBV9
cdr3_length: 18
j_call: TRBJ2-5
cdr3_aa: CASAPYPEQEGPQETQYF

v_call: TRBV28
cdr3_length: 16
j_call: TRBJ2-5
cdr3_aa: CASSSYRSGGKKTQYF